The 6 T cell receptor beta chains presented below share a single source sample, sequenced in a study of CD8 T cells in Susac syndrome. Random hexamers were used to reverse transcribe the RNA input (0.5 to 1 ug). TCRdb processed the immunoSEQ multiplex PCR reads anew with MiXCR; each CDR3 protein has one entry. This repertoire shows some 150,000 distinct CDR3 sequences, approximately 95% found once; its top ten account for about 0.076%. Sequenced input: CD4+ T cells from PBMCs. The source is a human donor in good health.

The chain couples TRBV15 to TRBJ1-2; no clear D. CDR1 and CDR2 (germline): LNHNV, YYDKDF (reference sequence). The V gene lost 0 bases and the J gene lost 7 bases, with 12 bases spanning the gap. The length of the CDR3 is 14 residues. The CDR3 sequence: CATSRDLSPFGYTF. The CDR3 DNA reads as TGTGCCACCAGCAGAGATCTCTCCCCGTTTGGCTACACCTTC.

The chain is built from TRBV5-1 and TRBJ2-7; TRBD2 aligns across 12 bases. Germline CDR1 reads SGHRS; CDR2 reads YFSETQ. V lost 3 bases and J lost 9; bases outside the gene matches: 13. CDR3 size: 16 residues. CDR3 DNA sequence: TGCGCCAGCAGCTCTCGGACTAGCGGGACGGCGAGGGGGCAGTACTTC. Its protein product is CASSSRTSGTARGQYF.

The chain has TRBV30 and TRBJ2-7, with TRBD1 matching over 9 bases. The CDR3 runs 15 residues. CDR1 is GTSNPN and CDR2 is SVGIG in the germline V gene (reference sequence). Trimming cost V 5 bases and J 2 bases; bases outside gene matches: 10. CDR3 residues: CAWAPAGTGPYEQYF. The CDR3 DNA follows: TGTGCCTGGGCTCCAGCCGGGACAGGGCCCTACGAGCAGTACTTC.

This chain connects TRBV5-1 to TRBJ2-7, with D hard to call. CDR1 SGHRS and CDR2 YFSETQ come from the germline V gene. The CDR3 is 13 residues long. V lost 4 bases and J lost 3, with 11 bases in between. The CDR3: CASSPRGFYEQYF. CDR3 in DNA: TGCGCCAGCAGCCCCCGTGGGTTCTACGAGCAGTACTTC.

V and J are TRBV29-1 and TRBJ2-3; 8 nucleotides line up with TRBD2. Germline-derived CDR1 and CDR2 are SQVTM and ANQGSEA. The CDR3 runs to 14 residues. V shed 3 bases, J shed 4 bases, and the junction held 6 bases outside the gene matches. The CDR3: CSVDGGRWPDTQYF. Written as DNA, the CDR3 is TGCAGCGTTGACGGCGGGAGGTGGCCAGATACGCAGTATTTT.

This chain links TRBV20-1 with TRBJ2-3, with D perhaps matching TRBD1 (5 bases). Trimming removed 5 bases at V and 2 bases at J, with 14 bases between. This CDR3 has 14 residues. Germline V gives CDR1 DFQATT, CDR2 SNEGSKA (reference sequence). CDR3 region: CSALFRGITDTQYF. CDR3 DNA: TGCAGTGCTTTATTTAGGGGAATCACAGATACGCAGTATTTT.